This paragraph covers one T cell receptor (beta chain) sequence. Its cognate antigen has yet to be identified. Within one base of it there is no much larger clone, and no base qualities were kept. The data belong to a study of response to subunit inactivated influenza vaccine (dated by TCRdb to between 2017 and 2018). Some background on the complete study: Deep quantitative profiling of the T cell receptor repertoire was used in the study to follow responses to a trivalent subunit inactivated influenza vaccine.

The library was generated by RT-PCR. Data came from an Illumina HiSeq 2500. The public sequencing data were trimmed at Q25 with fastp and processed into clonotypes with MiXCR by TCRdb, which kept only in-frame beta chains. CDR3 protein duplicates are merged, each entry listing the most common genes and DNA. The sample yields about 700,000 distinct CDR3 sequences; approximately 15% were counted once. The ten largest account for 7.5% to 8% of the sample. Summary of the overall study and its limitations: According to the authors, only a limited number of new T cells may be recruited by each seasonal influenza vaccination.

The CDR3 spans 18 residues, from the cysteine through the phenylalanine. Just CDR3 DNA is preserved here, 54 bases in frame from base 1. Based on the germline V gene (reference sequence), the CDR1 and CDR2 sequences are LGHDT and YNNKEL. For this chain, trimming is 4 bases at the V end and 2 bases at the J end, and the number of junction bases without a gene match is 8. Source: PBMCs from blood, taken 14 to 15 days before vaccination. The chain is made from TRBV3-1 and TRBJ2-6, with TRBD2 matching 10 junction bases. The TCR sequence derives from a man aged 50 or older who received an inactivated influenza vaccine. Donor details come from another sample of the same person, matched by shared clones. The CDR3 sequence is CASSPASGSFTGANVLTF. The DNA sequence reads TGTGCCAGCAGCCCAGCTAGCGGGAGTTTCACTGGGGCCAACGTCCTGACTTTC.